The 13 T cell receptor beta chains given below trace back to one sample, sequenced in a study of blood T cell repertoires in COVID-19 (TCRdb year 2020). Receptor amplification or capture employed the immunoSEQ multiplex PCR assay. TCRdb holds this immuneACCESS table with in-frame rearrangements only. Some clones are missing; in checked studies, unresolved V genes explain under half, and the rest has no known cause. This sample has about 130,000 clones in its table, and around 88% of those were observed once. 2.5% to 3% of the sample belongs to the ten largest clones. The source material was peripheral blood. All receptors come from a man in his 60s with active or convalescent COVID-19.

This rearrangement joins TRBV5-5 to TRBJ2-7, with 9 positions matching TRBD2. The CDR3 sequence is 15 residues long. Germline V gene data show CDR1 as SGHKS and CDR2 as YYEKEE (reference sequence). The V gene end was trimmed by 4 bases and the J gene end by 1 base; junction bases not matched to a gene: 6. The CDR3 nucleotides are TGTGCCAGCAGCGTTACTAGCGGGTTTTCCTACGAGCAGTACTTC. Amino acid sequence: CASSVTSGFSYEQYF.

The chain uses TRBV2 and TRBJ2-2; D might be TRBD1 (6 bases). Germline CDR1 SNHLY, CDR2 FYNNEI. Trimming left V 7 bases short and J 0 bases short, with 12 bases between. The CDR3 spans 15 residues. CDR3 residues: CASTQDSTNTGELFF. CDR3 in DNA: TGTGCCAGCACACAGGACAGTACGAACACCGGGGAGCTGTTTTTT. The whole variable domain, remainder taken from reference TRBV2 and TRBJ2-2, is EPEVTQTPSHQVTQMGQEVILRCVPISNHLYFYWYRQILGQKVEFLVSFYNNEISEKSEIFDDQFSVERPDGSNFTLKIRSTKLEDSAMYFCASTQDSTNTGELFFGEGSRLTVL.

The chain links TRBV5-4 to TRBJ2-5, with D possibly being TRBD2 (5 bases). Germline V CDR1 and CDR2: SGHNT, YYREEE (reference sequence). Trimming took 4 bases from V and 4 from J, leaving 14 bases between them. This CDR3 has 14 residues. The CDR3 sequence is CASSVRRNGETQYF. For the CDR3, the DNA is TGTGCCAGCAGCGTTCGGAGGAACGGAGAGACCCAGTACTTC.

This clone was counted a few times. The J gene is TRBJ1-1, the V gene TRBV7-9; D unclear. The CDR3 covers 14 residues. V lost 2 bases and J lost 3, with 10 bases in between. Germline V CDR1 and CDR2: SEHNR, FQNEAQ (reference sequence). CDR3 nucleotide sequence: TGTGCCAGCAGCTTAAAGAGGGATTACACTGAAGCTTTCTTT. Its protein product is CASSLKRDYTEAFF.

J is TRBJ2-7 and V is TRBV29-1; no definite D call. This CDR3 is built from 12 residues. CDR1 and CDR2 (germline): SQVTM, ANQGSEA. Trimming took off 4 bases at V and 1 base at J, with 8 bases between the two ends. The CDR3 loop reads CSVGAGSYEQYF. The CDR3 DNA is TGCAGCGTTGGGGCCGGATCCTACGAGCAGTACTTC.

The chain has TRBV9 and TRBJ1-2; a weak D match, TRBD1 (6 bases). The germline V gene has CDR1 SGDLS and CDR2 YYNGEE. The CDR3 has 13 amino acids. Between the trimmed V and J ends, which lost 7 bases and 2 bases, there was a span of 12 bases. The CDR3 loop is CASHRGGNYGYTF. The CDR3 DNA reads TGTGCCAGCCACCGGGGGGGCAACTATGGCTACACCTTC.

The chain recombines TRBV18 with TRBJ1-6, with 9 bases identical to TRBD1. CDR1 and CDR2 (germline): KGHSH, LQKENI. This CDR3 comprises 15 residues. The V and J ends lost 5 bases and 9 bases, in that order; junction bases with no gene match: 8. The CDR3 sequence: CASSSRQGEGSPLHF. The CDR3 coding sequence is TGTGCCAGCTCATCCCGACAGGGGGAAGGTTCACCCCTCCACTTT.

The V call is TRBV28, the J call TRBJ1-6, with TRBD1 matching over 7 bases. V shed 8 bases, J shed 0 bases, and the junction held 7 bases outside the gene matches. CDR1 is MDHEN and CDR2 is SYDVKM in the germline V gene. This CDR3 has 16 amino acids. The CDR3, as DNA: TGTGCCAGCGGGCAGGGGGGCAGCTCCTATAATTCACCCCTCCACTTT. It is translated as CASGQGGSSYNSPLHF. Full variable domain (outside the CDR3, taken from reference TRBV28 and TRBJ1-6): DVKVTQSSRYLVKRTGEKVFLECVQDMDHENMFWYRQDPGLGLRLIYFSYDVKMKEKGDIPEGYSVSREKKERFSLILESASTNQTSMYLCASGQGGSSYNSPLHFGNGTRLTVT.

This chain uses TRBV15 with TRBJ1-2; D is undetermined. There are 12 residues in the CDR3. Germline loops: CDR1 LNHNV, CDR2 YYDKDF (reference sequence). Trimming left V 1 base short and J 5 bases short, with 5 bases between. The CDR3 sequence: CATSRAGYGYTF. The CDR3 bases are TGTGCCACCAGCAGAGCCGGGTATGGCTACACCTTC.

The V call is TRBV30, the J call TRBJ1-6; a weak D match, TRBD1 (6 bases). Trimming removed 8 bases from V and 6 bases from J, with 11 bases in between. The CDR3 loop spans 12 amino acids. The V gene's germline CDR1 is GTSNPN and CDR2 SVGIG (reference sequence). This chain's CDR3 is CAGGASNSPLHF. The CDR3 coding sequence is TGTGCCGGGGGGGCAAGTAATTCACCCCTCCACTTT. Using reference TRBV30 and TRBJ1-6 for the parts outside the CDR3, the full variable domain is SQTIHQWPATLVQPVGSPLSLECTVEGTSNPNLYWYRQAAGRGLQLLFYSVGIGQISSEVPQNLSASRPQDRQFILSSKKLLLSDSGFYLCAGGASNSPLHFGNGTRLTVT.

The chain is built from TRBV9 and TRBJ1-6; 10 bases align to TRBD1. The length of the CDR3 is 17 residues. V shed 3 bases and J 6 bases; nucleotides not matched to a gene: 9. The germline CDR1 and CDR2 sequences are SGDLS and YYNGEE. For the CDR3, the DNA is TGTGCCAGCAGCGCCACCGGGACAGGGGAGGTTAATTCACCCCTCCACTTT. Translation: CASSATGTGEVNSPLHF.

V is TRBV9 and J is TRBJ2-1, with TRBD2 matching 7 bases. Trimming cost V 7 bases and J 3 bases; bases outside gene matches: 10. Germline V gives CDR1 SGDLS, CDR2 YYNGEE. This CDR3 comprises 15 residues. CDR3 loop: CASAVGGGNYNEQFF. DNA of the CDR3: TGTGCCAGCGCAGTGGGCGGGGGTAACTACAATGAGCAGTTCTTC.

The CDR3 spells CASGGGMGPSGNTIYF. CDR3 in DNA: TGTGCCAGCGGAGGAGGGATGGGTCCCTCTGGAAACACCATATATTTT. The rearrangement joins TRBV21-1 to TRBJ1-3. TRBV21-1 is described as a pseudogene. CDR3 length: 16 residues.